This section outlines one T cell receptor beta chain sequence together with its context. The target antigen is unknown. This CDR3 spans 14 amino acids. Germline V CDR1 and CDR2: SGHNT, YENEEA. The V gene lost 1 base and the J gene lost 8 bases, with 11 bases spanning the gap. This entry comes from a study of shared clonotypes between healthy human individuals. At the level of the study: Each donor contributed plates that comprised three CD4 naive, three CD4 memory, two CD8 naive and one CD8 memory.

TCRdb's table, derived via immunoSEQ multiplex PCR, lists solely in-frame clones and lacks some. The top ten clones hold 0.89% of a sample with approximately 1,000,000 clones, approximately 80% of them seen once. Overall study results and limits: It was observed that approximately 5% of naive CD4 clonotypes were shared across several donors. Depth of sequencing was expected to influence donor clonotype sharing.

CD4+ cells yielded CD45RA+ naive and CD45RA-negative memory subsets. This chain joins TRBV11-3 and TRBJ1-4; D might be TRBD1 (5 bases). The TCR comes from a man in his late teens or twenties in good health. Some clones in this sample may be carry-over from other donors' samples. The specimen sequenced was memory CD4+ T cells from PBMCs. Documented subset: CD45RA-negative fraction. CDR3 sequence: CASSLVVTGEKLFF. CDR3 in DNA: TGTGCCAGCAGCTTAGTGGTCACAGGAGAAAAACTGTTTTTT.